What follows are 15 T cell receptor beta chains derived from one specimen sequenced in a study of OX40 agonist ivuxolimab in advanced cancers. Libraries were prepared through the immunoSEQ multiplex PCR assay. TCRdb's version of the immuneACCESS table is confined to in-frame rearrangements and falls short of the full clone set. An unresolved V gene accounts for under half of the shortfall where checked; the remainder is of unknown origin. The sample profile shows over 70,000 clones; roughly 78% of them were found once. The ten largest clones capture approximately 5% of the sample. The specimen comprised CD4+ or CD8+ T cells sorted from blood, sampled in a trial of the OX40 agonist ivuxolimab. The source is an adult with an advanced solid tumor such as melanoma, head and neck, liver or kidney cancer.

Only a few counts were recorded for this clone. The chain recombines TRBV7-2 with TRBJ1-5; D unresolved. Germline V gives CDR1 SGHTA, CDR2 FQGNSA. Trimming shortened V by 5 bases and J by 3 bases, and 8 bases separated the two germline ends. This CDR3 region has 13 residues. CDR3 loop: CASSRRNNQPQHF. Written as DNA, the CDR3 is TGTGCCAGCAGCCGGCGGAACAATCAGCCCCAGCATTTT.

This chain links TRBV19 with TRBJ1-1; unclear D gene. This CDR3 contains 15 residues. With 5 bases removed from V and 0 bases from J, the gap between germline ends came to 13 bases. The germline V gene has CDR1 LNHDA and CDR2 SQIVND (reference sequence). The CDR3 loop reads CASSPQLNMNTEAFF. The CDR3 DNA reads as TGTGCCAGTAGTCCACAACTGAACATGAACACTGAAGCTTTCTTT.

The genes are TRBV6-6 and TRBJ2-5, with 7 bases lining up with TRBD1. The CDR3 covers 15 residues. Germline lookup yields CDR1 MNHNY and CDR2 SVGAGI (reference sequence). Trimming cost V 5 bases and J 2 bases; bases outside gene matches: 8. For the CDR3, the DNA is TGTGCCAGCAGTCCTCCGACAGGGAATCAAGAGACCCAGTACTTC. Residues: CASSPPTGNQETQYF.

The J gene is TRBJ2-5, the V gene TRBV9; D is perhaps TRBD1 (5 bases). Germline lookup yields CDR1 SGDLS and CDR2 YYNGEE. Trimming took 4 bases from V and 5 from J, leaving 12 bases between them. The CDR3 has 13 residues. This CDR3 reads CASSRTTQETQYF. The CDR3, as DNA: TGTGCCAGCAGCAGGACAACCCAGGAGACCCAGTACTTC.

The V call is TRBV2, the J call TRBJ2-2; either TRBD1 or TRBD2 may supply D (6 bases each). This CDR3 is 17 amino acids long. V lost 8 bases and J 3 bases, leaving 22 bases between the germline ends. CDR1 and CDR2 (germline): SNHLY, FYNNEI. The CDR3 reads CASGGGQYLSHTGELFF. DNA for the CDR3: TGTGCCAGCGGGGGAGGACAGTATCTGTCGCACACCGGGGAGCTGTTTTTT.

This clone was picked up one time. V usage is TRBV29-1 and J usage is TRBJ2-5; no definite D call. Germline assignment: CDR1 SQVTM and CDR2 ANQGSEA. Trimming stripped 6 bases from V and 7 bases from J, with 21 bases between. The CDR3 covers 14 residues. DNA for the CDR3: TGCAGCGTGGCCGAGGCCCTTCGGTCGGGGACCCAGTACTTC. It specifies CSVAEALRSGTQYF.

The gene calls are TRBV18 and TRBJ2-1; 11 bases align to TRBD2. Per germline, CDR1 KGHSH and CDR2 LQKENI. Trimming took 2 bases from V and 13 from J; bases not matched to a gene: 1. The CDR3 is 12 residues long. The CDR3 nucleotides are TGTGCCAGCTCACCAACTAGCGGGGGTCAGTTCTTC. It codes for CASSPTSGGQFF.

The V and J genes are TRBV7-2 and TRBJ1-5; D gene unclear. The germline CDR1 and CDR2 sequences are SGHTA and FQGNSA. V was cut by 5 bases and J by 3 bases, with 8 bases left in between. The CDR3 covers 13 residues. The CDR3 nucleotides read TGTGCCAGCAGCCAGCTAGTCAATCAGCCCCAGCATTTT. Residues: CASSQLVNQPQHF. The full variable domain, in which reference TRBV7-2 and TRBJ1-5 provide the parts outside the CDR3, is GAGVSQSPSNKVTEKGKDVELRCDPISGHTALYWYRQSLGQGLEFLIYFQGNSAPDKSGLPSDRFSAERTGGSVSTLTIQRTQQEDSAVYLCASSQLVNQPQHFGDGTRLSIL.

The CDR3 region has the DNA TGTGCCAGCAGCTTACTCCGGGGGGCGGGCACCGGGGAGCTGTTTTTT. Protein sequence: CASSLLRGAGTGELFF. The rearrangement uses TRBV11-2 and TRBJ2-2; D perhaps matches TRBD2 (7 bases). Germline lookup yields CDR1 SGHAT and CDR2 FQNNGV. V was trimmed by 2 bases and J by 4 bases, leaving 14 bases between them. The CDR3 contains 16 residues.

CDR3: CASSPTGTSGSYNEQFF. CDR3 bases: TGCGCCAGCAGCCCTACGGGGACTAGCGGGAGTTACAATGAGCAGTTCTTC. The chain is built from TRBV5-1 and TRBJ2-1; 14 bases match TRBD2. The CDR3 runs to 17 residues. The germline CDR1 and CDR2 sequences are SGHRS and YFSETQ. Losses at the gene ends were 4 bases for V and 4 bases for J; bases not matched to a gene: 7.

This sequence joins TRBV10-3 and TRBJ1-1; 10 bases match TRBD1. Germline trimming cut 5 bases from V and 5 bases from J; bases unmatched to any gene: 5. This CDR3 contains 14 residues. CDR1 is ENHRY, CDR2 SYGVKD, per germline. CDR3 loop: CAISLDRGPTEAFF. CDR3 bases: TGTGCCATCAGTTTAGACAGGGGGCCAACTGAAGCTTTCTTT.

This chain links TRBV5-1 with TRBJ2-2; tentatively, D is TRBD1 (6 bases). CDR3 length equals 15 residues. The V end lost 6 bases, the J end lost 4 bases, and 16 bases lay between the germline ends. Germline CDR1 is SGHRS and CDR2 is YFSETQ. Written as DNA, the CDR3 is TGCGCCAGCATACAGGGCGCCTTGGGCACCGGGGAGCTGTTTTTT. Protein product: CASIQGALGTGELFF.

The chain carries TRBV4-3 and TRBJ2-3, with 8 bases fitting TRBD2. The CDR3 runs 14 residues. Losses at the gene ends were 1 base for V and 5 bases for J; bases not matched to a gene: 2. Looked up from germline, CDR1 is LGHNA and CDR2 is YSLEER. This CDR3 is CASSQVGGGDTQYF. The CDR3, as DNA: TGCGCCAGCAGCCAAGTCGGGGGGGGAGATACGCAGTATTTT.

This clone has just a few counts. This chain connects TRBV28 to TRBJ1-1; 7 bases are shared with TRBD1. V lost 3 bases, J lost 9 bases, and 7 bases stayed unmatched. Germline CDR1 reads MDHEN; CDR2 reads SYDVKM. The CDR3 covers 13 residues. In DNA form, the CDR3 reads TGTGCCAGCAGTTTCGGGCTGGACAGGCAAGCTTTCTTT. It yields the protein CASSFGLDRQAFF.

The rearrangement uses TRBV18 and TRBJ2-1, with 13 bases fitting TRBD2. Looked up from germline, CDR1 is KGHSH and CDR2 is LQKENI. The length of the CDR3 is 14 residues. J gave up 9 bases and V 8 bases, and 7 bases lay outside the gene matches. The CDR3 DNA sequence: TGTGCCAGCGATCCGGGACTAGCGGGAAGTGAGCAGTTCTTC. The encoded protein is CASDPGLAGSEQFF.